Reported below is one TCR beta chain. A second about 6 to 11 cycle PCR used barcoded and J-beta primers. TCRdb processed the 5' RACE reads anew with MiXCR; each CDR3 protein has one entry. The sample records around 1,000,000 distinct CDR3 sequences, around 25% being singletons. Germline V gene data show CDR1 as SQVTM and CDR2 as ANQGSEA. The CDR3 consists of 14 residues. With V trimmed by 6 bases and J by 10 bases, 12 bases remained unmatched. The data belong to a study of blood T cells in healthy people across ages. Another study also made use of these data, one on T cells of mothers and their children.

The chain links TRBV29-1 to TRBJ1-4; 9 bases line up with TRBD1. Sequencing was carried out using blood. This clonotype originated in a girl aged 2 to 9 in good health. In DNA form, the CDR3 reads TGCAGCGTGTACTCCGGGACAGGGCAAGGAAAACTGTTTTTT. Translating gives CSVYSGTGQGKLFF.